These 22 T cell receptor beta chains share one sample of origin, sequenced in a study of human T cells and chemical hapten exposure. TCRdb reprocessed the RACE reads with MiXCR, giving one entry per CDR3 protein. The data show about 380,000 distinct CDR3 sequences, roughly 4.8% seen once. Time point defined: patch test 1, 2 weeks after DPC sensitization. Specified treatment: therapeutic diphenylcyclopropenone sensitization with weekly scalp DPC. This specimen was whole blood, taken in connection with sensitization to the hapten diphenylcyclopropenone (DPC). These receptors originate from a woman between 50 and 59 years old with alopecia areata. Some clones in this sample may be carry-over from other donors' samples.

In its sample, this clonotype was seen a few times. V usage is TRBV6-5 and J usage is TRBJ2-7; 9 bases agree with TRBD1. Germline loops: CDR1 MNHEY, CDR2 SVGAGI. J gave up 7 bases and V 6 bases, and 10 bases lay outside the gene matches. The CDR3 runs to 14 residues. CDR3 DNA: TGTGCCAGCAGCCCCGGGACAGGGCCCCTGGAGCAGTACTTC. As protein: CASSPGTGPLEQYF.

This clonotype showed up many times. This chain connects TRBV7-8 to TRBJ2-7; 7 nucleotides match TRBD1. The CDR3 is 13 residues long. Germline-derived CDR1 and CDR2 are SGHVS and FQNEAQ. After removal of 6 bases from V and 2 bases from J, the junction contained 4 bases not matched to a gene. This chain's CDR3 is CASRNTGAYEQYF. In DNA, the CDR3 is TGTGCCAGCAGGAACACAGGGGCCTACGAGCAGTACTTC. Complete variable domain (other parts from reference TRBV7-8 and TRBJ2-7): GAGVSQSPRYKVAKRGQDVALRCDPISGHVSLFWYQQALGQGPEFLTYFQNEAQLDKSGLPSDRFFAERPEGSVSTLKIQRTQQEDSAVYLCASRNTGAYEQYFGPGTRLTVT.

A few counts support this clonotype. The J gene is TRBJ2-7, the V gene TRBV4-1; D unclear. Between the trimmed V and J ends, which lost 1 base and 0 bases, there was a span of 10 bases. This CDR3 region has 15 residues. Germline CDR1 reads MGHRA; CDR2 reads YSYEKL. CDR3 region: CASSQGLSVSYEQYF. The CDR3 bases are TGCGCCAGCAGCCAAGGGCTCAGCGTCTCCTACGAGCAGTACTTC.

In this sample, this clonotype turned up many times. The chain joins TRBV2 to TRBJ2-3; perhaps D is TRBD1 or TRBD2 (7 bases each). CDR1 is SNHLY, CDR2 FYNNEI, per germline. Trimming pared 10 bases from V and 2 bases from J, leaving 19 bases between. CDR3 length equals 15 residues. The CDR3 DNA reads TGTGCCATCCTAGGGGGCAGGGACTACACAGATACGCAGTATTTT. This codes for CAILGGRDYTDTQYF.

This clonotype was picked up a small number of times. The chain couples TRBV7-6 to TRBJ2-2; D uncertain. V was cut by 4 bases and J by 8 bases, with 17 bases left in between. Per germline, CDR1 SGHVS and CDR2 FNYEAQ. The CDR3 has 15 amino acids. CDR3 protein: CASSSYLAAAGELFF. CDR3 DNA sequence: TGTGCCAGCAGCTCCTACCTTGCGGCGGCGGGGGAGCTGTTTTTT.

This clonotype was detected many times. The chain recombines TRBV24-1 with TRBJ2-1; D possibly corresponds to TRBD1 (6 bases). The CDR3 sequence is 15 residues long. Germline V CDR1 and CDR2: KGHDR, SFDVKD. Trimming removed 5 bases at V and 0 bases at J, with 10 bases between. CDR3 residues: CATSVGHLSYNEQFF. The CDR3 DNA reads as TGTGCCACCAGTGTGGGACACCTCTCCTACAATGAGCAGTTCTTC.

The chain links TRBV6-5 to TRBJ2-6, with D possibly matching TRBD1 (6 bases). Germline CDR1 reads MNHEY; CDR2 reads SVGAGI. CDR3 length: 17 amino acids. Trimming removed 0 bases from V and 0 bases from J, with 9 bases in between. This CDR3 is CASSYSGRGSGANVLTF. The DNA of the CDR3 is TGTGCCAGCAGTTACTCTGGCAGGGGCTCTGGGGCCAACGTCCTGACTTTC.

This clonotype was observed at least ten times. The chain has TRBV7-9 and TRBJ2-5; no definite D call. The ends were cut back, 5 bases at V and 6 bases at J, with 13 bases in the middle. This CDR3 has 13 residues. The V gene's germline CDR1 is SEHNR and CDR2 FQNEAQ (reference sequence). The CDR3 loop is CASSPAQPQTQYF. DNA for the CDR3: TGTGCCAGCAGCCCCGCGCAGCCACAGACCCAGTACTTC.

This clonotype was counted at least ten times. The chain joins TRBV29-1 to TRBJ2-7; 10 bases map to TRBD2. This CDR3 comprises 13 residues. V gave up 6 bases and J gave up 6 bases; unmatched junction bases: 8. Germline values: CDR1 SQVTM, CDR2 ANQGSEA. CDR3 nucleotide sequence: TGCAGCGTACCGGGGACTAGCGAGCGCGAGCAGTACTTC. Translation: CSVPGTSEREQYF.

The chain employs TRBV28 and TRBJ1-5; D is perhaps TRBD1 (6 bases). The V gene lost 6 bases and the J gene lost 3 bases, with 15 bases spanning the gap. The germline V gene has CDR1 MDHEN and CDR2 SYDVKM. This CDR3 spans 15 amino acids. The CDR3 loop reads CASRLTGSNNQPQHF. The CDR3 DNA reads as TGTGCCAGCAGATTGACAGGTTCTAACAATCAGCCCCAGCATTTT.

This clonotype was counted at least ten times. This chain uses TRBV3-1 with TRBJ2-5, with D perhaps matching TRBD1 or TRBD2 (5 bases each). From germline, CDR1 is LGHDT and CDR2 YNNKEL (reference sequence). V dropped 8 bases and J dropped 7 bases, with 14 bases sitting between them. This CDR3 has 12 amino acids. DNA for the CDR3: TGTGCCAGCTCGGGGCTTAGAGGGACCCAGTACTTC. Protein sequence: CASSGLRGTQYF.

The genes are TRBV7-9 and TRBJ1-3; D possibly corresponds to TRBD1 (5 bases). This CDR3 region has 14 residues. The germline V gene has CDR1 SEHNR and CDR2 FQNEAQ (reference sequence). V lost 6 bases and J 0 bases, leaving 9 bases between the germline ends. The DNA of the CDR3 is TGTGCCAGCAGGGGACGTGACTCTGGAAACACCATATATTTT. Protein product: CASRGRDSGNTIYF.

This clonotype was counted ten times or more. Here the CDR3 reads CASSQYTTSGKTDTQYF. The DNA of the CDR3 is TGTGCCAGCAGCCAATATACGACTAGCGGGAAAACAGATACGCAGTATTTT. The chain employs TRBV3-1 and TRBJ2-3; 11 positions match TRBD2. V gave up 2 bases and J gave up 3 bases; unmatched junction bases: 7. The germline CDR1 and CDR2 sequences are LGHDT and YNNKEL (reference sequence). The CDR3 covers 17 residues.

This chain uses TRBV27 with TRBJ2-3; D unresolved. V lost 10 bases and J 0 bases, leaving 11 bases between the germline ends. Germline loops: CDR1 MNHEY, CDR2 SMNVEV (reference sequence). The CDR3 spans 13 residues. CDR3 protein: CATSSFSTDTQYF. In DNA form, the CDR3 reads TGTGCCACCTCCTCTTTTAGCACAGATACGCAGTATTTT.

This clonotype has a count of ten or more. V gene TRBV12-3 or TRBV12-4 combines with J gene TRBJ2-2, with 7 bases identical to TRBD1. This CDR3 spans 14 amino acids. Losses at the gene ends were 2 bases for V and 4 bases for J; bases not matched to a gene: 1. The CDR3 spells CASSLTGVTGELFF. The CDR3 nucleotides are TGTGCCAGCAGTTTAACAGGGGTCACCGGGGAGCTGTTTTTT.

The chain has TRBV3-1 and TRBJ2-4, with 9 bases aligning to TRBD1. V lost 4 bases, J lost 8 bases, and 9 bases stayed unmatched. CDR1 LGHDT and CDR2 YNNKEL come from the germline V gene (reference sequence). There are 15 residues in the CDR3. CDR3 in amino acids: CASSPTGGDLDIQYF. Here the CDR3 DNA reads TGTGCCAGCAGCCCTACAGGGGGCGACTTGGACATTCAGTACTTC.

Only a few counts were recorded for this clonotype. The chain joins TRBV20-1 to TRBJ2-7; possibly TRBD1 for D (6 bases). Germline CDR1 and CDR2: DFQATT and SNEGSKA (reference sequence). This CDR3 has 13 residues. Trimming stripped 8 bases from V and 0 bases from J, with 14 bases between. The CDR3 DNA follows: TGCAGTCCCGAGGGGGTTGGCTCCTACGAGCAGTACTTC. Translation: CSPEGVGSYEQYF.

This rearrangement joins TRBV27 to TRBJ1-1; 8 positions match TRBD1. The J segment lost 4 bases and the V segment lost 4 bases, leaving 11 bases of the junction unmatched. The CDR3 loop spans 16 amino acids. Germline values: CDR1 MNHEY, CDR2 SMNVEV (reference sequence). CDR3 sequence (DNA): TGTGCCAGCAGTTCCCCGAGGCACAGGGGGAGCACTGAAGCTTTCTTT. Residues: CASSSPRHRGSTEAFF.

This rearrangement joins TRBV20-1 to TRBJ2-7; 8 bases line up with TRBD1. V dropped 6 bases and J dropped 4; count of bases not matched to a gene: 11. This CDR3 comprises 14 residues. Germline values: CDR1 DFQATT, CDR2 SNEGSKA (reference sequence). In DNA, the CDR3 is TGCAGTGCGGTTTTTTCAGGGGGCAGGTACGAGCAGTACTTC. This sequence encodes CSAVFSGGRYEQYF.

The table lists this clonotype with many counts. V and J are TRBV5-6 and TRBJ2-1; D is perhaps TRBD1 or TRBD2 (6 bases each). Germline V gene sequence: CDR1 SGHDT, CDR2 YYEEEE. This CDR3 is built from 15 residues. V was cut by 2 bases and J by 7 bases, with 16 bases left in between. The CDR3 DNA sequence: TGTGCCAGCAGCTTTGGGGGGCAGTCAAGGAATGAGCAGTTCTTC. Residues: CASSFGGQSRNEQFF.

This clonotype was seen more than once but under ten times. CDR3 DNA sequence: TGTGCCAGCAGTTACTCCTCCGGGACAGGGGGGAACTCACCCCTCCACTTT. Residues: CASSYSSGTGGNSPLHF. This chain links TRBV6-5 with TRBJ1-6; 11 nucleotides line up with TRBD1. The germline V gene has CDR1 MNHEY and CDR2 SVGAGI. The V segment lost 0 bases and the J segment 10 bases; nucleotides outside the gene matches: 8. The CDR3 is made up of 17 amino acids.

This clonotype appeared many times. V gene TRBV6-5 combines with J gene TRBJ2-3; D is uncertain. The CDR3 loop spans 14 amino acids. From germline, CDR1 is MNHEY and CDR2 SVGAGI. The V end was cut by 10 bases, the J end by 0 bases, with 14 bases between. The CDR3 region is CATQKGISTDTQYF. The CDR3 DNA reads TGTGCCACACAGAAAGGAATTAGCACAGATACGCAGTATTTT.